The clone carrying this T cell receptor (beta chain) was seen a single time. Its specificity is not known. The sample comes from a study of CD8 T cells in Susac syndrome. The study's findings and limits: The study conceded that its TCR sequencing and HLA analysis involved relatively few individuals.

Sequencing targeted TCR beta in blood CD8+ and CD4+ T cells. The CD8+ and CD4+ T cells were negatively isolated, with the TEMRA cells enriched by FACS. cDNA came from roughly 0.47 to 1 ug RNA primed by random hexamers. An immunoSEQ multiplex PCR amplified TCR beta CDR3 over 54 Vbeta and 13 Jbeta. TCRdb re-analysed the immunoSEQ multiplex PCR reads in MiXCR, keeping a single row per CDR3 protein. Of some 400,000 distinct CDR3 sequences in the sample, more than 80% were seen once. Germline V gives CDR1 SGHTA, CDR2 FQGNSA. V was cut by 1 base and J by 5 bases, with 15 bases left in between. This CDR3 has 16 amino acids.

The genes are TRBV7-2 and TRBJ1-3; a possible D gene is TRBD1 (5 bases). What was sequenced was CD8+ T cells from PBMCs. This clonotype was obtained from a human donor with multiple sclerosis. CDR3: CASSLDMQDKRNTIYF. The CDR3 DNA reads TGTGCCAGCAGCTTAGATATGCAGGACAAAAGAAACACCATATATTTT.